This paragraph covers one T cell receptor (beta chain) sequence. Its antigen is not identified. Using its own MiXCR run on the reads, TCRdb lists one record per CDR3 protein. The data show about half a million distinct CDR3 sequences, about 33% seen once. The source of the sample is a study of T cell repertoires in cytomegalovirus infection. Overall study: The public TCR beta signatures pointed to both CMV infection and matching HLA type.

The study's findings and limits: CMV-specific TCR beta clonotypes restricted by HLA-C were the ones dominating the ex vivo response.

Per the germline V gene, CDR1 is SNHLY and CDR2 is FYNNEI. The V and J ends lost 6 bases and 7 bases respectively, with 16 bases between them. This CDR3 region has 13 residues. The clonotype was recovered from a human donor in good health (CMV status not recorded). Some clones in this sample may be carry-over from other donors' samples. V gene TRBV2 combines with J gene TRBJ2-7; possibly TRBD1 for D (5 bases). The sequenced sample was cultured PBMCs, obtained from culture after CMV antigen stimulation. This CDR3 reads CASRAAGSNEQYF. CDR3 nucleotides: TGTGCCAGCAGGGCGGCAGGGTCAAATGAGCAGTACTTC. The full variable domain, its missing parts supplied by reference TRBV2 and TRBJ2-7, is EPEVTQTPSHQVTQMGQEVILRCVPISNHLYFYWYRQILGQKVEFLVSFYNNEISEKSEIFDDQFSVERPDGSNFTLKIRSTKLEDSAMYFCASRAAGSNEQYFGPGTRLTVT.